A selection of T cell receptor beta chains follows, all from one sample in a study of cytotoxic CD8 clonotypes in ibrutinib-treated CLL. Sequencing used immunoSEQ multiplex PCR; TCRdb keeps in-frame clones, though not all of them. The table has fewer than 20,000 clones, about 61% seen once. The source was PBMCs, collected after 12 months of ibrutinib treatment. The receptors stem from a human donor with chronic lymphocytic leukemia. The CDR3 runs from the conserved cysteine through the conserved F or W. The D gene is left open where the match is weak. Clone size is shown for a subset of rows, as once, few, many or a class of expanded clone.

clone size	D gene	V gene	J gene	CDR3 protein	CDR3 DNA
-	TRBD1	TRBV4-1	TRBJ1-1	CASSQHPGQVNTEAFF	TGCGCCAGCAGCCAACACCCGGGACAGGTGAACACTGAAGCTTTCTTT
-	TRBD2	TRBV2	TRBJ2-2	CASLAGEDTGELFF	TGTGCCAGCTTAGCGGGAGAGGACACCGGGGAGCTGTTTTTT
few	TRBD1	TRBV14	TRBJ2-5	CASSSLMTGYQETQYF	TGTGCCAGCAGCTCATTGATGACAGGGTACCAAGAGACCCAGTACTTC
-	-	TRBV2	TRBJ1-3	CASGADPHLGGNTIYF	TGTGCCAGCGGGGCAGACCCGCACCTGGGGGGAAACACCATATATTTT
-	-	TRBV7-2	TRBJ2-5	CASSLAVQGGETQYF	TGTGCCAGCAGCTTAGCGGTACAGGGTGGGGAGACCCAGTACTTC
-	TRBD1	TRBV18	TRBJ2-7	CASSPGQGAYEQYF	TGTGCCAGCTCACCGGGACAGGGGGCTTACGAGCAGTACTTC
-	TRBD2	TRBV5-1	TRBJ2-1	CASSSGLAGGHNEQFF	TGCGCCAGCAGCTCGGGACTAGCGGGAGGCCACAATGAGCAGTTCTTC
once	TRBD1	TRBV28	TRBJ2-5	CASSPGTGGLETQYF	TGTGCCAGCAGCCCCGGGACAGGGGGCTTGGAGACCCAGTACTTC
-	-	TRBV5-5	TRBJ2-7	CASSLDVTIYEQYF	TGTGCCAGCAGCTTGGACGTCACTATCTACGAGCAGTACTTC
once	-	TRBV11-2	TRBJ2-7	CASSPTPGAYEQYF	TGTGCCAGCAGCCCCACGCCAGGGGCCTACGAGCAGTACTTC
-	TRBD1	TRBV11-2	TRBJ2-5	CASSFDREETQYF	TGTGCCAGCAGCTTTGACAGGGAAGAGACCCAGTACTTC
-	TRBD1	TRBV4-1	TRBJ2-7	CASSSPTGLGTYEQYF	TGCGCCAGCAGCTCACCGACAGGGCTTGGGACCTACGAGCAGTACTTC
once	-	TRBV2	TRBJ1-4	CASNEKLFF	TGTGCCAGCAATGAAAAACTGTTTTTT
-	-	TRBV11-2	TRBJ1-4	CASSPLNEKLFF	TGTGCCAGCAGCCCTTTGAATGAAAAACTGTTTTTT